The rows below give T cell receptor beta chains drawn from one sample of a study of cytomegalovirus exposure and HLA in healthy donors. Assay: immunoSEQ multiplex PCR; the TCRdb copy retains only in-frame clones and omits some. The table shows 100,000 to 150,000 clones, with 73% occurring only once. The source material was PBMCs. These receptor sequences come from a middle-aged woman in good health and CMV-seronegative. The CDR3 runs from the conserved cysteine through the conserved F or W.

V gene	J gene	CDR3 protein
TRBV4-2	TRBJ2-5	CASSQGAGQETQYF
TRBV9	TRBJ2-3	CASSASTDTQYF
TRBV4-3	TRBJ2-1	CASSQTSGGGEQFF
TRBV5-1	TRBJ2-2	CASRGQGGGELFF
TRBV18	TRBJ1-5	CASSPSRTGLNQPQHF
TRBV11-3	TRBJ1-1	CASSGGTSAWDTEAFF
TRBV29-1	TRBJ2-5	CTIRTGQETQYF
TRBV5-1	TRBJ1-2	CASSFDRRQNYGYTF
TRBV7-2	TRBJ1-2	CASSLDGYGYTF
TRBV5-6	TRBJ2-7	CASSFKVTGASEQYF
TRBV9	TRBJ2-7	CASSVGSAYEQYF
TRBV2	TRBJ1-1	CASSGTGAFF
TRBV28	TRBJ2-5	CASSARQGLETQYF
TRBV7-2	TRBJ1-6	CASSSPGQYNSPLHF
TRBV5-6	TRBJ2-3	CASSSDGTSGHTSTDTQYF
TRBV5-1	TRBJ2-3	CASSLGRTGERTDTQYF
TRBV5-6	TRBJ2-7	CASSYRQGAAVYEQYF
TRBV21-1	TRBJ1-1	CASSAPLASIITEAFF
TRBV7-9	TRBJ2-2	CASSFLQGAIGELFF
TRBV11-1	TRBJ2-1	CASSSDSFYNEQFF
TRBV7-3	TRBJ2-5	CASSLSDLQTQYF